This T cell receptor beta chain derives from a study of shared clonotypes between healthy human individuals. Across the study: Donor composition was a couple of women and a few men, aged 18 to 49. Three CD4 naive, three CD4 memory, two CD8 naive and one CD8 memory plate were used per donor.

Selected positively for CCR7 and CD45RO-negative, naive CD8 cells excluded terminally differentiated effector memory CD45RA+ cells. Participating donors were healthy, HIV-negative adults free of recent acute infections or vaccinations. Assay execution took place at the deep level. TCRdb's table, derived via immunoSEQ multiplex PCR, lists solely in-frame clones and lacks some. The sample yields fewer than 850,000 clones, about 96% seen once. The germline V and J ends were trimmed by 4 bases and 5 bases, with 16 bases remaining between them. The CDR3 has 15 amino acids. Germline CDR1 is MGHRA and CDR2 is YSYEKL.

The sequencing input was naive CD8+ T cells sorted from blood. The sequence derives from a man aged 25-40 years in good health. The V call is TRBV4-1, the J call TRBJ2-3; tentatively, D is TRBD2 (6 bases). CDR3 coding DNA: TGCGCCAGCAGCCCTTACCCGGGGGTGGAAGATACGCAGTATTTT. Protein sequence: CASSPYPGVEDTQYF.